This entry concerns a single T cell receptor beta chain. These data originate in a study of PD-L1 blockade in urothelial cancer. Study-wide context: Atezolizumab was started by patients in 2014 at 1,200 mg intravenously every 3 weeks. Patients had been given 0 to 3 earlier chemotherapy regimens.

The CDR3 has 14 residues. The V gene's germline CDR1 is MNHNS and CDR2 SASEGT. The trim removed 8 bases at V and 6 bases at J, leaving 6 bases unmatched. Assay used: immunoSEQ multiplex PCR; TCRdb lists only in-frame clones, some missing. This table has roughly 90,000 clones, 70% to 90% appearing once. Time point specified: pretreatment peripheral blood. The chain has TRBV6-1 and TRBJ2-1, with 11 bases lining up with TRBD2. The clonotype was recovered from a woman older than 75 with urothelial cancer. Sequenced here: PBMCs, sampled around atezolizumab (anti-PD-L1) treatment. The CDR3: CASRLAGGGNEQFF. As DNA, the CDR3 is TGTGCCAGCCGATTAGCGGGGGGGGGCAATGAGCAGTTCTTC.